The T cell receptor (beta chain) described here comes from a study of low-dose radiotherapy and immunotherapy resistance in tumors. As for the study in general: Every two weeks, the protocol called for intravenous cyclophosphamide at 200 mg/m2. It was given one day before each radiation and immunotherapy administration.

The CDR3 contains 13 residues. Gene-specific TRAV and TRBV primers were used for first-strand cDNA, covering alpha and beta chains. The authors amplified TCRs for about 20 PCR cycles with a constant-region primer and a V-primer adapter. From the reads, TCRdb called clonotypes with MiXCR, one entry per CDR3 protein. The sample records 75,000 to 95,000 distinct CDR3 sequences, roughly 9% being singletons. Time point indicated: before trial treatment. Every donor was treated with nivolumab, ipilimumab, aspirin, low-dose cyclophosphamide and also low-dose radiotherapy. Solid tumors that lacked tumor-infiltrating lymphocytes and were advanced were present in eligible patients.

The sample in question was PBMCs, obtained before treatment. The TCR originated in a male donor with prostate cancer. The chain employs TRBV26 and TRBJ2-2. TRBV26 is noted as a pseudogene. CDR3 nucleotides: TGTGCCAGCATCCAGTCGAACACCGGGGAGCTGTTTTTT. It encodes CASIQSNTGELFF.